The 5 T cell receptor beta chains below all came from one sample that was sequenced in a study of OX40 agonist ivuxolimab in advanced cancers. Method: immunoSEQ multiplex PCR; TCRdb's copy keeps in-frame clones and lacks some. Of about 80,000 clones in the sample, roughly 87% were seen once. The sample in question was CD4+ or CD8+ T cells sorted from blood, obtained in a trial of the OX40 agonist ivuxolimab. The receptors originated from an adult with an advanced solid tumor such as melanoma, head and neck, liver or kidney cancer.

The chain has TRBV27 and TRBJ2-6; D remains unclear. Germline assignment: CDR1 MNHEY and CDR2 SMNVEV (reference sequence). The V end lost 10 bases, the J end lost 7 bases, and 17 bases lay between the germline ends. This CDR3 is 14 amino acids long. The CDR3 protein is CATKPLERANVLTF. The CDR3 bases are TGTGCCACCAAGCCTCTAGAAAGAGCCAACGTCCTGACTTTC. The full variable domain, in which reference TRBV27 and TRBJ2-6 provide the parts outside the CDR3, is EAQVTQNPRYLITVTGKKLTVTCSQNMNHEYMSWYRQDPGLGLRQIYYSMNVEVTDKGDVPEGYKVSRKEKRNFPLILESPSPNQTSLYFCATKPLERANVLTFGAGSRLTVL.

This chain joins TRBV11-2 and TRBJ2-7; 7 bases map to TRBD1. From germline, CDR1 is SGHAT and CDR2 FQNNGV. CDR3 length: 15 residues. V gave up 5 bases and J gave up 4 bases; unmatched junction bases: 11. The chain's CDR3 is CASSVDRVGGYEQYF. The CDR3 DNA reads TGTGCCAGCAGCGTCGACAGGGTTGGTGGTTACGAGCAGTACTTC.

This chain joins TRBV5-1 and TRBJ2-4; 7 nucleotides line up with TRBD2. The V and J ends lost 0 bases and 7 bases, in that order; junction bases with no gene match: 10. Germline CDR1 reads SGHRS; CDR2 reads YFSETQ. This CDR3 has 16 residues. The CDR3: CASSLAGRPRENIQYF. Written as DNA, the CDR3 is TGCGCCAGCAGCTTGGCCGGGAGGCCGCGAGAGAACATTCAGTACTTC.

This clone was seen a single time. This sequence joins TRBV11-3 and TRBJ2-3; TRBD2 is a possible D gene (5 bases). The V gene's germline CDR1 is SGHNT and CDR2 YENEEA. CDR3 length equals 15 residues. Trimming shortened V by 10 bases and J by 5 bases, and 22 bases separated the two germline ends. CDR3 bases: TGTGCCACAACCAGTGGAGGAGGCATTGGAGATACGCAGTATTTT. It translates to CATTSGGGIGDTQYF.

The CDR3 bases are TGTGCCAGCAGCCGGGGGGGGGACTCCTACAATGAGCAGTTCTTC. Amino acid sequence: CASSRGGDSYNEQFF. The rearrangement joins TRBV5-4 to TRBJ2-1; 8 bases fit TRBD2. V was clipped by 4 bases and J by 0 bases; unmatched bases: 3. The CDR3 runs to 15 residues. Germline CDR1 and CDR2: SGHNT and YYREEE (reference sequence).